The 31 T cell receptor beta chains below all came from one sample that was sequenced in a study of technical replicates of blood from a handful of donors. Here immunoSEQ multiplex PCR was the method, and the copy in TCRdb shows in-frame clones only, minus some. Counted here are approximately 80,000 clones, 91% occurring once; the ten biggest clones make up less than 0.3%. Sequencing input: T cells isolated from PBMCs. These receptors were collected from a human donor in good health.

This clone was counted a single time. V and J are TRBV6-1 and TRBJ1-1; 7 bases map to TRBD1. J gave up 11 bases and V 6 bases, and 18 bases lay outside the gene matches. Germline assignment: CDR1 MNHNS and CDR2 SASEGT. This CDR3 is built from 15 residues. The CDR3 sequence: CASRPYLTGLVKAFF. The CDR3 region has the DNA TGTGCCAGCAGGCCTTACTTGACAGGGTTGGTCAAGGCTTTCTTT.

CDR3 protein: CASSLSVDFFEQYF. The CDR3 DNA follows: TGTGCCAGCAGTTTATCAGTAGATTTTTTCGAGCAGTACTTC. The chain recombines TRBV27 with TRBJ2-7, with D hard to call. Trimming pared 0 bases from V and 6 bases from J, leaving 12 bases between. The CDR3 spans 14 residues. Per the germline V gene, CDR1 is MNHEY and CDR2 is SMNVEV (reference sequence).

The chain carries TRBV27 and TRBJ1-2, with D perhaps matching TRBD1 (5 bases). Germline V gene lookup returns CDR1 MNHEY and CDR2 SMNVEV (reference sequence). CDR3 length: 15 residues. The germline V and J ends were trimmed by 4 bases and 10 bases, with 22 bases remaining between them. CDR3 residues: CASSWFAGTAAHYTF. The CDR3 DNA follows: TGTGCCAGCAGTTGGTTTGCCGGGACTGCGGCCCACTACACCTTC.

V and J are TRBV6-6 and TRBJ2-7; D is possibly TRBD1 (6 bases). V shed 2 bases and J shed 6 bases, with 8 bases lying between them. Germline loops: CDR1 MNHNY, CDR2 SVGAGI (reference sequence). This CDR3 region has 12 residues. The CDR3 DNA sequence: TGTGCCAGCAGTTACCCAGGGGCCGAGCAGTACTTC. Translation: CASSYPGAEQYF.

This rearrangement joins TRBV7-9 to TRBJ1-1; no clear D. V lost 0 bases to trimming and J lost 0 bases, with 14 bases between them. The CDR3 spans 17 residues. CDR1 and CDR2 (germline): SEHNR, FQNEAQ (reference sequence). CDR3 amino acids: CASSLAWGAAMNTEAFF. The CDR3 DNA reads TGTGCCAGCAGCTTAGCGTGGGGAGCCGCTATGAACACTGAAGCTTTCTTT. Together with reference TRBV7-9 and TRBJ1-1, the CDR3 gives the full variable domain: DTGVSQNPRHKITKRGQNVTFRCDPISEHNRLYWYRQTLGQGPEFLTYFQNEAQLEKSRLLSDRFSAERPKGSFSTLEIQRTEQGDSAMYLCASSLAWGAAMNTEAFFGQGTRLTVV.

The chain joins TRBV12-5 to TRBJ2-2, with 7 bases lining up with TRBD1. The CDR3 totals 14 residues. Looked up from germline, CDR1 is LGHNT and CDR2 is FRNRAP. Unmatched junction bases numbered 5, after V lost 3 bases and J lost 7 bases. CDR3 region: CASGFGDRRGELFF. CDR3 DNA: TGTGCTAGTGGTTTCGGGGACAGACGCGGGGAGCTGTTTTTT.

The J gene is TRBJ2-4, the V gene TRBV4-1; 12 bases line up with TRBD2. V lost 3 bases and J lost 1; bases outside the gene matches: 13. This CDR3 region has 20 residues. Germline CDR1 reads MGHRA; CDR2 reads YSYEKL. The CDR3 DNA reads as TGCGCCAGCAGCCATCCCACCCGGACTAGCGGGAATGGGGCCAAAAACATTCAGTACTTC. Translation: CASSHPTRTSGNGAKNIQYF.

The chain recombines TRBV10-3 with TRBJ2-1; D unresolved. The CDR3 has 14 amino acids. V lost 6 bases to trimming and J lost 7 bases, with 16 bases between them. Germline V lookup: CDR1 ENHRY, CDR2 SYGVKD. CDR3 sequence: CAIRESPRRNEQFF. The CDR3 region has the DNA TGTGCCATCAGGGAATCTCCTAGGCGGAATGAGCAGTTCTTC.

This chain joins TRBV9 and TRBJ2-1; weak D call: TRBD2 (5 bases). The V end lost 7 bases, the J end lost 2 bases, and 16 bases lay between the germline ends. This CDR3 has 15 amino acids. Germline lookup yields CDR1 SGDLS and CDR2 YYNGEE. CDR3 nucleotides: TGTGCCAGCTCATCCCAGGAGAGGGCCTACAATGAGCAGTTCTTC. Translated: CASSSQERAYNEQFF.

This chain uses TRBV7-9 with TRBJ1-3; 7 nucleotides agree with TRBD1. V shed 5 bases, J shed 2 bases, and the junction held 12 bases outside the gene matches. CDR1 is SEHNR and CDR2 is FQNEAQ in the germline V gene (reference sequence). The CDR3 covers 17 residues. CDR3 coding DNA: TGTGCCAGCAGCCCCCGAGGGGGCAAGGAGGCTGGAAACACCATATATTTT. Residues: CASSPRGGKEAGNTIYF.

CDR3 DNA: TGTGCCAGCAGCCTACAGGGTAACGCTGAAGCTTTCTTT. Translating gives CASSLQGNAEAFF. The gene calls are TRBV7-9 and TRBJ1-1, with a weak D call TRBD1 (6 bases). The CDR3 is made up of 13 amino acids. Germline CDR1 is SEHNR and CDR2 is FQNEAQ (reference sequence). V gave up 5 bases and J gave up 6 bases, with 13 bases separating them.

CDR3 loop: CASSQTRTGRVGGYTF. CDR3 in DNA: TGCGCCAGCAGTCAGACTCGGACAGGGAGAGTAGGTGGCTACACCTTC. The chain joins TRBV10-2 to TRBJ1-2; 8 nucleotides align to TRBD1. Trimming cost V 5 bases and J 7 bases; bases outside gene matches: 15. Per germline, CDR1 WSHSY and CDR2 SAAADI. This CDR3 has 16 residues.

The chain combines TRBV5-4 with TRBJ2-7; D ambiguous. V shed 0 bases and J shed 5 bases, with 6 bases lying between them. Germline CDR1 reads SGHNT; CDR2 reads YYREEE (reference sequence). This CDR3 region has 12 residues. This chain's CDR3 is CASSLAFDEQYF. In DNA form, the CDR3 reads TGTGCCAGCAGCTTGGCGTTCGACGAGCAGTACTTC.

The chain employs TRBV5-5 and TRBJ2-3, with TRBD2 identical over 12 bases. Germline trimming cut 4 bases from V and 3 bases from J; bases unmatched to any gene: 3. From germline, CDR1 is SGHKS and CDR2 YYEKEE (reference sequence). CDR3 length: 15 residues. The CDR3 loop is CASSIGLAGTDTQYF. DNA for the CDR3: TGTGCCAGCAGCATAGGACTAGCGGGAACAGATACGCAGTATTTT. Drawing the rest from reference TRBV5-5 and TRBJ2-3, the complete variable domain is DAGVTQSPTHLIKTRGQQVTLRCSPISGHKSVSWYQQVLGQGPQFIFQYYEKEERGRGNFPDRFSARQFPNYSSELNVNALLLGDSALYLCASSIGLAGTDTQYFGPGTRLTVL.

V and J are TRBV5-1 and TRBJ1-4; 9 nucleotides agree with TRBD1. With 1 base clipped from V and 7 bases from J, the junction kept 5 bases outside the gene matches. CDR1 is SGHRS, CDR2 YFSETQ, per germline. The CDR3 loop spans 15 amino acids. In DNA, the CDR3 is TGCGCCAGCAGCTTGACAGGGGGCGATGGTGAAAAACTGTTTTTT. This codes for CASSLTGGDGEKLFF.

The chain is built from TRBV30 and TRBJ2-7; 9 bases map to TRBD2. Germline assignment: CDR1 GTSNPN and CDR2 SVGIG (reference sequence). The CDR3 runs to 13 residues. After removal of 5 bases from V and 4 bases from J, the junction contained 6 bases not matched to a gene. CDR3 in amino acids: CAWALAGGYEQYF. Written as DNA, the CDR3 is TGTGCCTGGGCACTAGCGGGCGGATACGAGCAGTACTTC.

V gene TRBV14 combines with J gene TRBJ2-5, with D perhaps matching TRBD1 (6 bases). Trimming took off 1 base at V and 3 bases at J, with 15 bases between the two ends. Germline lookup yields CDR1 SGHDN and CDR2 FVKESK. The CDR3 has 16 residues. CDR3 DNA sequence: TGTGCCAGCAGCCAAGCTTGGGGGCGCCGAAAAGAGACCCAGTACTTC. This codes for CASSQAWGRRKETQYF.

CDR3 loop: CASSSGQGASYSNQPQHF. The CDR3 DNA reads TGTGCCAGCAGCTCGGGACAGGGGGCTTCCTATAGCAATCAGCCCCAGCATTTT. The chain employs TRBV5-8 and TRBJ1-5, with 12 bases that match TRBD1. V shed 3 bases, J shed 0 bases, and the junction held 7 bases outside the gene matches. CDR3 size: 18 residues. Looked up from germline, CDR1 is SGHTS and CDR2 is YDEGEE.

The J gene is TRBJ1-2, the V gene TRBV9; 9 bases are shared with TRBD1. This CDR3 has 15 amino acids. CDR1 and CDR2 from the germline V gene are SGDLS and YYNGEE. J gave up 5 bases and V 4 bases, and 9 bases lay outside the gene matches. Here the CDR3 reads CASSPRDRVGYGYTF. Here the CDR3 DNA reads TGTGCCAGCAGCCCGAGGGACAGGGTCGGATATGGCTACACCTTC.

The V and J genes are TRBV5-4 and TRBJ1-4, with D possibly TRBD1 on 6 matching bases. This CDR3 region has 14 residues. The V end lost 4 bases, the J end lost 8 bases, and 15 bases lay between the germline ends. Germline V lookup: CDR1 SGHNT, CDR2 YYREEE (reference sequence). In nucleotides, the CDR3 is TGTGCCAGCAGCGCCGACAGGTTGCGAGAAAAACTGTTTTTT. Encoded protein: CASSADRLREKLFF.

The chain joins TRBV9 to TRBJ2-1; TRBD1 matches 7 bases. This CDR3 contains 13 residues. Germline values: CDR1 SGDLS, CDR2 YYNGEE. The ends lost 6 bases at V and 3 bases at J; junction bases unmatched: 3. CDR3 residues: CASTRDSYNEQFF. CDR3 coding DNA: TGTGCCAGCACCAGGGACAGCTACAATGAGCAGTTCTTC.

V and J are TRBV6-6 and TRBJ2-3; TRBD2 agrees at 10 bases. V was clipped by 5 bases and J by 4 bases; unmatched bases: 6. This CDR3 has 15 residues. Per the germline V gene, CDR1 is MNHNY and CDR2 is SVGAGI (reference sequence). The CDR3 region is CASSGAGGSADTQYF. The CDR3 nucleotides are TGTGCCAGCAGTGGAGCGGGGGGGAGTGCAGATACGCAGTATTTT.

Details on this clone: Relative to the germline gene, one junction end is altered; a read error may explain this. V and J are TRBV7-7 and TRBJ2-7; weak D call: TRBD1 (5 bases). This CDR3 is built from 13 residues. Germline values: CDR1 SSHAT, CDR2 FNYEAQ (reference sequence). The CDR3 spells CASSLVIGVEQYF. CDR3 DNA sequence: TGTGCTAGCAGCTTAGTTATAGGGGTCGAGCAGTACTTC.

This rearrangement joins TRBV14 to TRBJ1-5; D is possibly TRBD1 (5 bases). CDR3 size: 22 residues. Germline V lookup: CDR1 SGHDN, CDR2 FVKESK. V shed 8 bases and J shed 5 bases, with 40 bases lying between them. The DNA for the CDR3 is TGTGCCAGCGGAGACGAAGTCTCTAAGGGTCAGGGAACCACCATCCTAGATCAGCCCCAGCATTTT. Residues: CASGDEVSKGQGTTILDQPQHF.

This rearrangement joins TRBV5-4 to TRBJ2-7, with D possibly TRBD1 on 5 matching bases. The germline V gene encodes CDR1 SGHNT and CDR2 YYREEE (reference sequence). V lost 0 bases and J lost 0, with 13 bases in between. This CDR3 comprises 16 residues. The CDR3 spells CASSLDGARVSYEQYF. The CDR3 nucleotides are TGTGCCAGCAGCTTGGATGGGGCCAGGGTCTCCTACGAGCAGTACTTC.

In its sample, this clone was seen once. V usage is TRBV4-1 and J usage is TRBJ1-2, with 7 nucleotides matching TRBD1. The CDR3 sequence is 17 residues long. From germline, CDR1 is MGHRA and CDR2 YSYEKL. Unmatched junction bases numbered 14, after V lost 4 bases and J lost 3 bases. CDR3 region: CASSPHLARQGDYGYTF. The CDR3 DNA is TGCGCCAGCAGCCCTCACTTGGCCCGACAGGGCGACTATGGCTACACCTTC.

The chain couples TRBV9 to TRBJ1-1, with 7 positions matching TRBD1. Per germline, CDR1 SGDLS and CDR2 YYNGEE. There are 18 residues in the CDR3. V was pared by 3 bases and J by 1 base, with 15 bases of the junction left unmatched. The DNA of the CDR3 is TGTGCCAGCAGCGCCACAGGGGACTTGGGTGGACCGAACACTGAAGCTTTCTTT. Its protein product is CASSATGDLGGPNTEAFF.

This clone was recorded a few times. The CDR3 sequence: CASSLDPSGGGDETQYF. CDR3 sequence (DNA): TGTGCCAGCAGCCTCGACCCTAGCGGAGGGGGGGACGAGACCCAGTACTTC. The chain has TRBV28 and TRBJ2-5, with TRBD2 as a possible D gene (7 bases). The CDR3 loop spans 17 amino acids. V lost 6 bases, J lost 5 bases, and 25 bases lay in between. Germline V CDR1 and CDR2: MDHEN, SYDVKM.

The chain carries TRBV4-1 and TRBJ2-2, with 8 bases lining up with TRBD1. Trimming cost V 4 bases and J 1 base; bases outside gene matches: 5. The germline V gene has CDR1 MGHRA and CDR2 YSYEKL. The CDR3 is 16 residues long. As DNA, the CDR3 is TGCGCCAGCAGCCGTACCGGGACAGGGAACACCGGGGAGCTGTTTTTT. Amino acids: CASSRTGTGNTGELFF.

This chain joins TRBV7-2 and TRBJ2-7; D is uncertain. The CDR3 sequence is 13 residues long. V was trimmed by 1 base and J by 3 bases, leaving 7 bases between them. Germline CDR1 SGHTA, CDR2 FQGNSA. This CDR3 reads CASSLDWSYEQYF. The CDR3 DNA reads as TGTGCCAGCAGCTTAGACTGGAGCTACGAGCAGTACTTC.

The chain recombines TRBV18 with TRBJ2-5; D gene unclear. V was shortened by 4 bases and J by 3 bases, with 6 bases between the two germline ends. Germline V gene data show CDR1 as KGHSH and CDR2 as LQKENI. This CDR3 contains 12 residues. CDR3 region: CASSRQEETQYF. CDR3 DNA sequence: TGTGCCAGCTCACGGCAGGAAGAGACCCAGTACTTC.